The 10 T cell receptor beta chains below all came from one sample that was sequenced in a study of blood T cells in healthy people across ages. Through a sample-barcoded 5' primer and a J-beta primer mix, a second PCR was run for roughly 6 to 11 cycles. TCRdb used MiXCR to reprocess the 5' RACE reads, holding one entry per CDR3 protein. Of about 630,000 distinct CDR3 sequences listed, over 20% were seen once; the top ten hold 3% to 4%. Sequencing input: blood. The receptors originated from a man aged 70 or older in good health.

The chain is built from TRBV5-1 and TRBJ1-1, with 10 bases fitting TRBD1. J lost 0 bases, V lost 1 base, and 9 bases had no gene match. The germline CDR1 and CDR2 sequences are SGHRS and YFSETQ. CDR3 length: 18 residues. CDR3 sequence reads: CASSLIPGTGDMNTEAFF. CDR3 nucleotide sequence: TGCGCCAGCAGCTTGATTCCCGGGACAGGGGACATGAACACTGAAGCTTTCTTT.

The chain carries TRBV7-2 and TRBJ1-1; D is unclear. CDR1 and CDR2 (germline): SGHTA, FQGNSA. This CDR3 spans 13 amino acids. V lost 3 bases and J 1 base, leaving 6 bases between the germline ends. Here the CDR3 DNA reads TGTGCCAGCAGCTTTGTGGGGAACACTGAAGCTTTCTTT. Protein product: CASSFVGNTEAFF.

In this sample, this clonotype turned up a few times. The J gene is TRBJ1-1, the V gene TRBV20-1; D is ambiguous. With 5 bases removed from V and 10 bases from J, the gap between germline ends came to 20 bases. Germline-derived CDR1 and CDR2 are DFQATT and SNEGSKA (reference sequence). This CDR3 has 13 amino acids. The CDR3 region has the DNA TGCAGTGCTCCCCGCCGGGGATGGTATTTAGCTTTCTTT. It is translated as CSAPRRGWYLAFF.

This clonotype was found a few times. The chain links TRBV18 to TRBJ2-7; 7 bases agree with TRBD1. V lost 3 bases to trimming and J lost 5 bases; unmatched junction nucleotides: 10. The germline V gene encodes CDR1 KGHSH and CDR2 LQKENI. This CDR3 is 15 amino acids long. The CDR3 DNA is TGTGCCAGCTCACCGGGCGCGACAGGGCTCCACGAGCAGTACTTC. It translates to CASSPGATGLHEQYF.

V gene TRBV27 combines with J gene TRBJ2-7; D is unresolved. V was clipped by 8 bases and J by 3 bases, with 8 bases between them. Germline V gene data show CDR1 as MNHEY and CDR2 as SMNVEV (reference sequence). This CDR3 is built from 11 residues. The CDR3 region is CASADGYEQYF. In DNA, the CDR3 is TGTGCCAGCGCGGACGGCTACGAGCAGTACTTC.

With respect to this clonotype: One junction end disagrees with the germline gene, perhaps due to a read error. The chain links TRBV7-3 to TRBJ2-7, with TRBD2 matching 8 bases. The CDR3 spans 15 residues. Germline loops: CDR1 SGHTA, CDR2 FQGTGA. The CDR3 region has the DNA TGTGCCTGCAGCTTAGGGCTAGCGGGTGCCTACGAGCAGTACTTC. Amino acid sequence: CACSLGLAGAYEQYF.

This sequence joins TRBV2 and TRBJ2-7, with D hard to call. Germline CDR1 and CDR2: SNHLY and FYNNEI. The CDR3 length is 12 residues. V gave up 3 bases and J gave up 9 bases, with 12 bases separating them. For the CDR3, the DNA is TGTGCCAGCAGTGAGCAGCTGGCAGGGCAGTACTTC. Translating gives CASSEQLAGQYF.

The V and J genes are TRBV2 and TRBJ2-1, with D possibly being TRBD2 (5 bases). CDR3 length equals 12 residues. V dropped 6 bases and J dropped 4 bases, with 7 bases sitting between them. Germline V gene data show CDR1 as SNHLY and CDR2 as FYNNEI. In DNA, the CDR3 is TGTGCCAGCAGCGGGGAGTACAATGAGCAGTTCTTC. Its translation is CASSGEYNEQFF.

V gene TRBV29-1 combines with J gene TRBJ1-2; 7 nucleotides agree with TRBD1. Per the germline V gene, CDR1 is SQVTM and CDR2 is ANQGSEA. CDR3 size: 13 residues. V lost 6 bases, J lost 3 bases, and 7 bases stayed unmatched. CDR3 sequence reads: CSVRDRVDYGYTF. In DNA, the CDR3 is TGCAGCGTGCGCGACAGGGTTGACTATGGCTACACCTTC.

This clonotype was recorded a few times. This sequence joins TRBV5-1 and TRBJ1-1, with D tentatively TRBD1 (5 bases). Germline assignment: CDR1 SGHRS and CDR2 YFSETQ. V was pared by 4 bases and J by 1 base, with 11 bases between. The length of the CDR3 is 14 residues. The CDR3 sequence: CASSPGRRNTEAFF. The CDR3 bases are TGCGCCAGCAGCCCGGGACGGCGGAACACTGAAGCTTTCTTT.